This entry is about one T cell receptor (beta chain). Its antigen is still unknown. Sequencing was performed with immunoSEQ multiplex PCR; in TCRdb, only in-frame clones are kept and a portion is missing. The sample holds more than 15,000 clones, about 84% seen once. This sample was taken from a study of CD4+ T cells in melanoma. Notes on the study in general: In melanoma, neoantigen-specific CD4+ T cells reportedly differed in differentiation state. CD8+ T cell, macrophage and B cell function reportedly correlated with neoantigen-specific CD4+ T cells.

Sequences were obtained from cells from a culture (not recorded whether cultured in vitro). The TCR sequence derives from a human donor with melanoma.

The CDR3 DNA reads as TGTGCCAGCAGCCCGGGGACTAGCGGGAACACCGGGGAGCTGTTTTTT. It specifies CASSPGTSGNTGELFF. This chain uses TRBV9 with TRBJ2-2, with 11 bases matching TRBD2. Germline CDR1 and CDR2: SGDLS and YYNGEE. V gave up 4 bases and J gave up 1 base; unmatched junction bases: 3. This CDR3 has 16 amino acids.